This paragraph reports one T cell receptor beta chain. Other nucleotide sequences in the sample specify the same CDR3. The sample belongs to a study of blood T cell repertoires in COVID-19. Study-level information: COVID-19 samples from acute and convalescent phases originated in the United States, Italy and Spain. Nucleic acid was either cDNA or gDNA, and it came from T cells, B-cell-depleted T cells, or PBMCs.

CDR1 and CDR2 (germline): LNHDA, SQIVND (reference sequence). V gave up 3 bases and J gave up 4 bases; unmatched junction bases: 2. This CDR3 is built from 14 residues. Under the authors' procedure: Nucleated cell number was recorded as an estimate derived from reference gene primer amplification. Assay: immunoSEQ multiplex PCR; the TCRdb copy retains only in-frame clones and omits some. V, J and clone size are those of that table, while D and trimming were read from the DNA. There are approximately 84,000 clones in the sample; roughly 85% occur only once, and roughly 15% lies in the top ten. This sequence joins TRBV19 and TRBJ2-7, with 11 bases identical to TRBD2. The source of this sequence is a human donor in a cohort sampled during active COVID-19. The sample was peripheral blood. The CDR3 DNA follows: TGTGCCAGTAGTATCACTAGCGGGAGTTACGAGCAGTACTTC. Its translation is CASSITSGSYEQYF.